This T cell receptor (beta chain) came from a study of blood T cell repertoires in COVID-19. The overall study: Researchers got acute and convalescent COVID-19 samples from the United States, Italy and Spain. PBMCs, B-cell-depleted T cells, or T cells provided the cDNA or gDNA that made up the material.

Per the original data handling: Estimation of nucleated cell counts was performed using reference gene primer amplification. Some clones are missing from TCRdb's copy, which holds only in-frame ones; the method was immunoSEQ multiplex PCR. V and J calls and clone size are those listed in that table; D and trimming were worked out from the DNA. The sample includes around 150,000 clones, approximately 86% of them seen just once. V was pared by 3 bases and J by 3 bases, with 14 bases between. Germline values: CDR1 KGHSH, CDR2 LQKENI. The CDR3 extends over 15 amino acids. The origin of this receptor is an older man with acute or convalescent COVID-19. This chain joins TRBV18 and TRBJ2-5; D perhaps matches TRBD2 (6 bases). Input material: peripheral blood. The CDR3 sequence: CASSPLAGRKETQYF. The CDR3 DNA reads as TGTGCCAGCTCACCCCTCGCCGGGAGAAAAGAGACCCAGTACTTC.